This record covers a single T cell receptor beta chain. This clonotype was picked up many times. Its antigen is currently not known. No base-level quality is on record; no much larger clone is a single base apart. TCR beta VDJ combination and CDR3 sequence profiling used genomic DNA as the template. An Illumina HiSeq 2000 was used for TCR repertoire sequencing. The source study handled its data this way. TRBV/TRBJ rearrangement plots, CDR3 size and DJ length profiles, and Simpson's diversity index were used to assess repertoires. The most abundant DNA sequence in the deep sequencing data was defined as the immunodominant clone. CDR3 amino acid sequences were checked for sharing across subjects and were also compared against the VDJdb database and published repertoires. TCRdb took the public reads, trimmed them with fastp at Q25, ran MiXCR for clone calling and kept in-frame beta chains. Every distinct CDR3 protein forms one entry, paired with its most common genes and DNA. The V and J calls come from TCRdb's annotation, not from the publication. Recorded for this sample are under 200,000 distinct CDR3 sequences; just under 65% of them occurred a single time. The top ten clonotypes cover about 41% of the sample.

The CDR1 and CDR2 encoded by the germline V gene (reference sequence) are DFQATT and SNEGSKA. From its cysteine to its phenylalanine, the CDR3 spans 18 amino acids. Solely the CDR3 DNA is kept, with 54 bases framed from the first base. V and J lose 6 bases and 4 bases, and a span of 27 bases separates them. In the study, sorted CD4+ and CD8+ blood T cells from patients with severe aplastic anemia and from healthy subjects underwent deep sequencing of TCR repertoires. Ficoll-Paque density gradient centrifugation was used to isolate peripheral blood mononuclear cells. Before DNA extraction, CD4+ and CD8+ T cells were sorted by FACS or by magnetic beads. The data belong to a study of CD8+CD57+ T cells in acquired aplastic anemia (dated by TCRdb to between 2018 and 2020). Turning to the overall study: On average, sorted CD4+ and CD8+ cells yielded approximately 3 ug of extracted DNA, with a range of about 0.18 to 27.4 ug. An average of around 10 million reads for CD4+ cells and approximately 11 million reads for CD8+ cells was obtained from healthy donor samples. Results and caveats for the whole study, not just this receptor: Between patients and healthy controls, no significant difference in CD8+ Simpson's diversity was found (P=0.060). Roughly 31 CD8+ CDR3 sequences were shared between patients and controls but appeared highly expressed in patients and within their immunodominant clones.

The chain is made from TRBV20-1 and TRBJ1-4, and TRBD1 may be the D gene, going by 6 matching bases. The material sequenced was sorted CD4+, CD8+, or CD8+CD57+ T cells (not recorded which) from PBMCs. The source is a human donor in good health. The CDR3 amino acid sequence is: CSASPGDPISLFNEKLFF. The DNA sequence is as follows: TGCAGTGCATCCCCAGGGGACCCCATATCTCTTTTTAATGAAAAACTGTTTTTT.